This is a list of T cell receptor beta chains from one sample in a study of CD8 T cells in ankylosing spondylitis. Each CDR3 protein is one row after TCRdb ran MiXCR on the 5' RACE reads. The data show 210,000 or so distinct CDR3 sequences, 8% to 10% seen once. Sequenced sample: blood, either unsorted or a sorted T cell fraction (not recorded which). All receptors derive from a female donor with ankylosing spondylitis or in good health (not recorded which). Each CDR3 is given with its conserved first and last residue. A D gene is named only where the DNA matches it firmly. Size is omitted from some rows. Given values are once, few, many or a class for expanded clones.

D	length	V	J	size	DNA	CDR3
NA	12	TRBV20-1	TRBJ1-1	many	TGCAGTGCTAGAGATGGGACACCTGAAGCTTTCTTT	CSARDGTPEAFF
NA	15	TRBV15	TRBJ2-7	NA	TGTGCCACCAGCATATTGGGGGAGGCCTTCTACGAGCAGTACTTC	CATSILGEAFYEQYF
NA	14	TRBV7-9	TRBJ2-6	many	TGTGCCAGCAGCCCTACCCTAGGGGCCAACGTCCTGACTTTC	CASSPTLGANVLTF
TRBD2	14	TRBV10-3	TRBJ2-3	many	TGTGCCATCTCTGGGGGGGGGGTGACAGATACGCAGTATTTT	CAISGGGVTDTQYF
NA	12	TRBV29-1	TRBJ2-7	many	TGCAGCGTGGGGAGGGGGATCCACGAGCAGTACTTC	CSVGRGIHEQYF
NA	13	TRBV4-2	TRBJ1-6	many	TGTGCCAGCAGCCAAGGCGGGCGATCACCCCTCCACTTT	CASSQGGRSPLHF
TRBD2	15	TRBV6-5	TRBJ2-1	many	TGTGCCAGCAGCCCCGGGACTAGCGGGGGCAGGGAGCAGTTCTTC	CASSPGTSGGREQFF
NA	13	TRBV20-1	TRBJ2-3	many	TGCAGTGCTAGGTCCCCCGAAGGAGATACGCAGTATTTT	CSARSPEGDTQYF
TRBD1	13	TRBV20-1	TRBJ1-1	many	TGCAGTGCAGTTGACAGGGGAGGAACTGAAGCTTTCTTT	CSAVDRGGTEAFF
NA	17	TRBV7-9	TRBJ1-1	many	TGTGCCAGCCACCGGGGCTCGGGCGGTGGGGGGAACACTGAAGCTTTCTTT	CASHRGSGGGGNTEAFF
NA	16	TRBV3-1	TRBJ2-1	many	TGTGCCAGCAGCCAAGAAAGGAGGGGGCGTTCTAATGAGCAGTTCTTC	CASSQERRGRSNEQFF
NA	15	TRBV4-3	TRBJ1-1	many	TGCGCCAGCAGCCTTGGGGGAGTCGTTGGGACTGAAGCTTTCTTT	CASSLGGVVGTEAFF
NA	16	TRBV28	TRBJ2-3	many	TGTGCCAGCAGTTTATCTGGGAGAGGTGGAACAGATACGCAGTATTTT	CASSLSGRGGTDTQYF
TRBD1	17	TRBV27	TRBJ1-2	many	TGTGCCAGCAAATCCCGGGACAGGACAACAGGTGGTGATGGCTACACCTTC	CASKSRDRTTGGDGYTF
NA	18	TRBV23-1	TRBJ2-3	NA	TGCGCCAGCAGTCAATCGCCGGTCCTCGGGGACAGCACAGATACGCAGTATTTT	CASSQSPVLGDSTDTQYF
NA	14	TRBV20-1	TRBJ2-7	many	TGCAGTGCCTCGAGACTGGGGGGTCTCTACGAGCAGTACTTC	CSASRLGGLYEQYF
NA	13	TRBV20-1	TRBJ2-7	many	TGCAGTGCTAGTATACTAGGAGGCTACGAGCAGTACTTC	CSASILGGYEQYF
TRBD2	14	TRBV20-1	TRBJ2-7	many	TGCAGTGCTAGGGACCTAGCGGGAGGCGACGAGCAGTACTTC	CSARDLAGGDEQYF
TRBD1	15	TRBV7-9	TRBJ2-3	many	TGTGCCAGCAGCTTAGTGGGGACAGATACAGATACGCAGTATTTT	CASSLVGTDTDTQYF
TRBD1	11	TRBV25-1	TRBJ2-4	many	TGTGCCGTAGACAGGGGAGGCATTCAGTACTTC	CAVDRGGIQYF
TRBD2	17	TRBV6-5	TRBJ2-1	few	TGTGCCAGCAGTTACTCCAGAGGGACTAGCGGGAACAATGAGCAGTTCTTC	CASSYSRGTSGNNEQFF
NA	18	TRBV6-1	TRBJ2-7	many	TGTGCCAGCAGTCCCCGCGGGGCCCGTCCAACAGGGTCGTACGAGCAGTACTTC	CASSPRGARPTGSYEQYF
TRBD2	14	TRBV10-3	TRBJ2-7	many	TGTGCCATCAGCCCACTAGCGGGAGAATTGGAGCAGTACTTC	CAISPLAGELEQYF
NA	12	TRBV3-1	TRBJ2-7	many	TGTGCCAGCAGCCAACAAGTCTACGAGCAGTACTTC	CASSQQVYEQYF
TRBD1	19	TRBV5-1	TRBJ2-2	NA	TGCGCCAGCAGCTTGGGAGTGTTCCCGGGACAGGGACGTGGCGGGGAGCTGTTTTTT	CASSLGVFPGQGRGGELFF
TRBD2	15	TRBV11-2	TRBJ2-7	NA	TGTGCCAGCAGCTTAGGCGGGAGCCTATCCTACGAGCAGTACTTC	CASSLGGSLSYEQYF
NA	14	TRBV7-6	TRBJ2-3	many	TGTGCCAGCAGCTTTAGGGGGTCCTCAGATACGCAGTATTTT	CASSFRGSSDTQYF
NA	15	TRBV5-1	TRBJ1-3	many	TGCGCCAGCAGCTTGGTCGGAACTCCTGGAAACACCATATATTTT	CASSLVGTPGNTIYF